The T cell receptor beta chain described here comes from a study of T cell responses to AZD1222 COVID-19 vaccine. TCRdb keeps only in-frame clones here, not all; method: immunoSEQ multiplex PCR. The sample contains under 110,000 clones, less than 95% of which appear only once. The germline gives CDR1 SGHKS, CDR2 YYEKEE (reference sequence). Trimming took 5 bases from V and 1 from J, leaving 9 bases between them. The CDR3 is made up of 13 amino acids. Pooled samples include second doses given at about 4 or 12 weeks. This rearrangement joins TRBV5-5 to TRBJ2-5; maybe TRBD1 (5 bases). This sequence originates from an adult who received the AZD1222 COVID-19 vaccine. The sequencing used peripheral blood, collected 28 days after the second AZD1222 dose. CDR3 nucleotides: TGTGCCAGCAGTACAGGTCTCCAAGAGACCCAGTACTTC. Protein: CASSTGLQETQYF. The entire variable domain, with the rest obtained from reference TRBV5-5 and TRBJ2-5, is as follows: DAGVTQSPTHLIKTRGQQVTLRCSPISGHKSVSWYQQVLGQGPQFIFQYYEKEERGRGNFPDRFSARQFPNYSSELNVNALLLGDSALYLCASSTGLQETQYFGPGTRLLVL.